The next 3 T cell receptor beta chains were all read from a single sample in a study of blood T cell repertoires in COVID-19 (dated by TCRdb to about 2020). The library was prepared using the immunoSEQ multiplex PCR assay. In TCRdb, the immuneACCESS table is reduced to in-frame sequences with V and J assigned. These tables do not hold every clone; where another copy was compared, an unresolved V gene accounts for under half, and the others remain unexplained. This sample lists over 95,000 clones; around 84% were detected once. Roughly 8.1% of the sample belongs to the ten largest clones. The sequenced sample consisted of peripheral blood. These receptors all stem from a woman aged 40 to 50 with acute or convalescent COVID-19.

The chain is built from TRBV19 and TRBJ1-3; a weak D match, TRBD1 (6 bases). Germline CDR1 LNHDA, CDR2 SQIVND (reference sequence). V was pared by 4 bases and J by 1 base, with 14 bases between. The CDR3 runs 16 residues. The CDR3 reads CASSTGAGASGNTIYF. The CDR3 DNA reads TGTGCCAGTAGTACCGGCGCAGGGGCATCTGGAAACACCATATATTTT.

The genes are TRBV4-3 and TRBJ2-7; 12 bases line up with TRBD2. Per the germline V gene, CDR1 is LGHNA and CDR2 is YSLEER. V lost 4 bases, J lost 5 bases, and 6 bases stayed unmatched. This CDR3 has 15 residues. Here the CDR3 DNA reads TGCGCCAGCAGCCGGACTAGCGGGGAAAGGGACGAGCAGTACTTC. Translated, it gives CASSRTSGERDEQYF.

The chain joins TRBV19 to TRBJ2-1; no clear D gene. CDR1 LNHDA and CDR2 SQIVND come from the germline V gene (reference sequence). V was pared by 6 bases and J by 0 bases, with 12 bases between. The CDR3 extends over 15 amino acids. CDR3 amino acids: CASRTTPSSYNEQFF. DNA for the CDR3: TGTGCCAGTAGAACGACACCCAGCTCCTACAATGAGCAGTTCTTC.